Listed here are 9 T cell receptor beta chains from one sample, sequenced in a study of OX40 agonist ivuxolimab in advanced cancers. Data came from immunoSEQ multiplex PCR; TCRdb stores just in-frame clones and leaves some out. The data contain about 64,000 clones, around 89% of them singletons. Sequencing was performed on CD4+ or CD8+ T cells sorted from blood, taken in a trial of the OX40 agonist ivuxolimab. These TCRs come from an adult with an advanced solid tumor such as melanoma, head and neck, liver or kidney cancer.

This chain connects TRBV27 to TRBJ2-3; 7 bases map to TRBD1. V dropped 6 bases and J dropped 0; count of bases not matched to a gene: 6. Germline CDR1 is MNHEY and CDR2 is SMNVEV (reference sequence). This CDR3 spans 15 amino acids. The CDR3 region is CASSRGQLSTDTQYF. Written as DNA, the CDR3 is TGTGCCAGCAGCCGGGGACAGCTGAGCACAGATACGCAGTATTTT.

This sequence joins TRBV4-1 and TRBJ2-5; a possible D gene is TRBD1 (6 bases). CDR1 and CDR2 from the germline V gene are MGHRA and YSYEKL. The length of the CDR3 is 14 residues. V lost 2 bases and J lost 3, with 10 bases in between. For the CDR3, the DNA is TGCGCCAGCAGCCAACTACGGACAGAAGAGACCCAGTACTTC. Its translation: CASSQLRTEETQYF.

V usage is TRBV4-2 and J usage is TRBJ2-7, with D perhaps matching TRBD2 (5 bases). Trimming took off 4 bases at V and 1 base at J, with 17 bases between the two ends. The CDR3 length is 16 residues. Per the germline V gene, CDR1 is LGHNA and CDR2 is YNFKEQ. CDR3 protein: CASSLQSVRGSYEQYF. CDR3 sequence (DNA): TGTGCCAGCAGCCTACAGAGCGTTCGGGGATCCTACGAGCAGTACTTC.

The chain combines TRBV7-8 with TRBJ2-1; 12 bases match TRBD2. The ends lost 6 bases at V and 7 bases at J; junction bases unmatched: 4. The CDR3 spans 14 residues. Germline V CDR1 and CDR2: SGHVS, FQNEAQ. CDR3 protein: CASSLTSGRNEQFF. CDR3 DNA: TGTGCCAGCAGTCTGACTAGCGGGAGAAATGAGCAGTTCTTC. The full variable domain, in which reference TRBV7-8 and TRBJ2-1 provide the parts outside the CDR3, is GAGVSQSPRYKVAKRGQDVALRCDPISGHVSLFWYQQALGQGPEFLTYFQNEAQLDKSGLPSDRFFAERPEGSVSTLKIQRTQQEDSAVYLCASSLTSGRNEQFFGPGTRLTVL.

This sequence joins TRBV9 and TRBJ2-1; 7 bases agree with TRBD2. Germline assignment: CDR1 SGDLS and CDR2 YYNGEE. The junction had 21 bases not matched to a gene; V was cut back by 4 bases and J by 8 bases. This CDR3 comprises 18 residues. The CDR3: CASSPPRYGGRGEHEQFF. In nucleotides, the CDR3 is TGTGCCAGCAGCCCCCCCCGGTACGGCGGGAGAGGAGAGCATGAGCAGTTCTTC.

In this sample, this clone turned up once. The chain combines TRBV2 with TRBJ2-1; D is undetermined. CDR1 SNHLY and CDR2 FYNNEI come from the germline V gene. The V end was cut by 8 bases, the J end by 4 bases, with 6 bases between. The CDR3 is made up of 11 amino acids. CDR3 DNA sequence: TGTGCCAGCCATCTTTACAATGAGCAGTTCTTC. It codes for CASHLYNEQFF.

J is TRBJ1-2 and V is TRBV5-4, with D possibly being TRBD1 (5 bases). Germline assignment: CDR1 SGHNT and CDR2 YYREEE (reference sequence). V dropped 4 bases and J dropped 2 bases, with 12 bases sitting between them. The CDR3 is made up of 14 amino acids. CDR3 amino acids: CASSAGRANYGYTF. The DNA of the CDR3 is TGTGCCAGCAGCGCGGGACGAGCAAACTATGGCTACACCTTC.

J is TRBJ2-5 and V is TRBV2; 7 bases are shared with TRBD2. The V gene's germline CDR1 is SNHLY and CDR2 FYNNEI. The CDR3 sequence is 15 residues long. The V segment lost 6 bases and the J segment 3 bases; nucleotides outside the gene matches: 10. This CDR3 is CASRPRLASKETQYF. CDR3 DNA sequence: TGTGCCAGCAGACCCCGACTAGCAAGTAAAGAGACCCAGTACTTC.

V gene TRBV9 combines with J gene TRBJ2-5, with TRBD2 as a possible D gene (7 bases). CDR3 size: 14 residues. Trimming removed 6 bases from V and 5 bases from J, with 17 bases in between. Germline V gene data show CDR1 as SGDLS and CDR2 as YYNGEE. This chain's CDR3 is CASTPRGGGETQYF. CDR3 bases: TGTGCCAGCACCCCCCGAGGGGGGGGCGAGACCCAGTACTTC. Drawing the rest from reference TRBV9 and TRBJ2-5, the complete variable domain is DSGVTQTPKHLITATGQRVTLRCSPRSGDLSVYWYQQSLDQGLQFLIQYYNGEERAKGNILERFSAQQFPDLHSELNLSSLELGDSALYFCASTPRGGGETQYFGPGTRLLVL.